These 32 T cell receptor beta chains originate from one sample sequenced in a study of T-cell reconstitution after alpha-beta-depleted transplantation in children. Researchers prepared the TCRbeta library using unique molecular identifiers, the study reports. Using its own MiXCR run on the PCR reads, TCRdb lists one record per CDR3 protein. The sample has about 980,000 distinct CDR3 sequences; 25% to 30% are singletons. The source was PBMCs, mostly from graft donor cells, collected 360 days after TCRalphabeta/CD19-depleted stem cell transplant. The receptors here all came from a boy in the first two years of life who had a stem cell transplant for SCID, so the T cells may come from the graft donor.

The V gene is TRBV11-1, the J gene TRBJ1-5; D call uncertain. Per the germline V gene, CDR1 is SGHAT and CDR2 is FQDESV (reference sequence). This CDR3 comprises 16 residues. The V end was cut by 4 bases, the J end by 2 bases, with 15 bases between. Here the CDR3 DNA reads TGTGCCAGCAGCTCGGGTAGAGCAGCTGGCAATCAGCCCCAGCATTTT. Its protein product is CASSSGRAAGNQPQHF.

There are a few counts of this clonotype. V and J are TRBV12-3 or TRBV12-4 and TRBJ2-3; D remains ambiguous. The ends were cut back, 7 bases at V and 0 bases at J, with 17 bases in the middle. The CDR3 runs 16 residues. The CDR3, as DNA: TGTGCCAGCATCCCTTCCCGGACGCCGAGCACAGATACGCAGTATTTT. This codes for CASIPSRTPSTDTQYF.

This clonotype was seen more than once but under ten times. The rearrangement uses TRBV20-1 and TRBJ1-5; unclear D gene. Germline CDR1 is DFQATT and CDR2 is SNEGSKA (reference sequence). There are 12 residues in the CDR3. V dropped 0 bases and J dropped 9 bases, with 9 bases sitting between them. The CDR3 DNA sequence: TGCAGTGCTAGAGATGGGCAGGCGCCCCAGCATTTT. Translated, it gives CSARDGQAPQHF.

The chain has TRBV18 and TRBJ1-4, with D possibly TRBD1 on 5 matching bases. The V end was cut by 3 bases, the J end by 2 bases, with 13 bases between. The CDR3 totals 16 residues. Looked up from germline, CDR1 is KGHSH and CDR2 is LQKENI. The CDR3 loop reads CASSPQRQTTNEKLFF. DNA for the CDR3: TGTGCCAGCTCACCCCAGCGACAGACCACTAATGAAAAACTGTTTTTT.

This chain joins TRBV12-3 or TRBV12-4 and TRBJ1-1, with 9 bases that match TRBD1. V lost 5 bases, J lost 4 bases, and 5 bases stayed unmatched. This CDR3 comprises 14 residues. The CDR3 spells CASSGTGWSTEAFF. For the CDR3, the DNA is TGTGCCAGCAGTGGGACAGGGTGGAGCACTGAAGCTTTCTTT.

This clonotype was recorded a few times. The V and J genes are TRBV5-6 and TRBJ2-3; 8 positions agree with TRBD2. V trimming: 0 bases; J trimming: 4 bases; junction bases outside the gene matches: 7. Germline V lookup: CDR1 SGHDT, CDR2 YYEEEE. This CDR3 has 16 residues. The CDR3 protein is CASSLAGSGASDTQYF. The CDR3 coding sequence is TGTGCCAGCAGCTTGGCCGGTAGCGGGGCTTCAGATACGCAGTATTTT.

This clonotype turned up a few times. The rearrangement links TRBV5-1 to TRBJ2-7, with D uncertain. The CDR3 length is 14 residues. Trimming took off 3 bases at V and 2 bases at J, with 12 bases between the two ends. In germline, CDR1 is SGHRS, CDR2 YFSETQ. The CDR3 spells CASSSPDKAYEQYF. CDR3 in DNA: TGCGCCAGCAGCTCACCAGACAAAGCCTACGAGCAGTACTTC.

V gene TRBV20-1 combines with J gene TRBJ2-5; the match to TRBD1 covers 8 bases. CDR3 length equals 16 residues. V lost 3 bases to trimming and J lost 2 bases; unmatched junction nucleotides: 11. CDR1 is DFQATT and CDR2 is SNEGSKA in the germline V gene (reference sequence). CDR3 sequence: CSARRGWDRLQETQYF. In DNA form, the CDR3 reads TGCAGTGCTAGGAGGGGATGGGACAGGCTACAAGAGACCCAGTACTTC.

The chain links TRBV9 to TRBJ1-1; no reliable D call. Germline CDR1 SGDLS, CDR2 YYNGEE. The CDR3 extends over 15 amino acids. Trimming left V 0 bases short and J 2 bases short, with 11 bases between. CDR3 nucleotides: TGTGCCAGCAGCGTAGACCGGACGGGAAACACTGAAGCTTTCTTT. It encodes CASSVDRTGNTEAFF.

As DNA, the CDR3 is TGCGCCAGCAGCTTGGCCCTGTGGACGCCGAACACCGGGGAGCTGTTTTTT. This codes for CASSLALWTPNTGELFF. The J gene is TRBJ2-2, the V gene TRBV5-1; no clear D. The CDR3 spans 17 residues. Germline V gene sequence: CDR1 SGHRS, CDR2 YFSETQ. Between the trimmed V and J ends, which lost 0 bases and 0 bases, there was a span of 12 bases.

This clonotype came up a few times. CDR3 DNA sequence: TGCAGTACAAACCCGAGGACAGGGGGGACCCGAAGGTTCACCGGGGAGCTGTTTTTT. Amino acid sequence: CSTNPRTGGTRRFTGELFF. The chain employs TRBV20-1 and TRBJ2-2, with TRBD1 matching over 10 bases. From germline, CDR1 is DFQATT and CDR2 SNEGSKA (reference sequence). The CDR3 consists of 19 residues. V was clipped by 8 bases and J by 4 bases; unmatched bases: 22.

The chain couples TRBV12-3 or TRBV12-4 to TRBJ1-4, with 11 bases aligning to TRBD1. This CDR3 region has 15 residues. Unmatched junction bases numbered 7, after V lost 6 bases and J lost 7 bases. Here the CDR3 reads CASRFWTGGSEKLFF. The CDR3 DNA is TGTGCCAGCAGATTTTGGACAGGGGGCTCTGAAAAACTGTTTTTT.

Of note for this clonotype: This sequence may be a read error, since a much larger clone differs from it by one base. The J gene is TRBJ2-1, the V gene TRBV7-9, with a weak D call TRBD1 (6 bases). CDR1 is SEHNR and CDR2 is FQNEAQ in the germline V gene (reference sequence). The length of the CDR3 is 14 residues. The V gene lost 8 bases and the J gene lost 7 bases, with 18 bases spanning the gap. The CDR3 spells CASGLQQGWNEQFF. The DNA for the CDR3 is TGTGCCAGCGGCCTCCAGCAGGGGTGGAATGAGCAGTTCTTC.

CDR3 sequence: CASSYLDGRWATNEKLFF. Written as DNA, the CDR3 is TGTGCCAGCAGTTACTTGGACGGACGGTGGGCAACTAATGAAAAACTGTTTTTT. The rearrangement links TRBV6-2 or TRBV6-3 to TRBJ1-4; D unclear. With 1 base removed from V and 0 bases from J, the gap between germline ends came to 15 bases. The germline V gene has CDR1 MNHEY and CDR2 SVGEGT. CDR3 length: 18 amino acids.

This clonotype was seen only a few times. V is TRBV6-2 or TRBV6-3 and J is TRBJ2-7, with 8 bases fitting TRBD1. CDR3 size: 14 residues. The V gene's germline CDR1 is MNHEY and CDR2 SVGEGT. The ends lost 8 bases at V and 7 bases at J; junction bases unmatched: 13. Here the CDR3 DNA reads TGTGCCAGCGGAAAAGGACAGGGACCCACGGAGCAGTACTTC. Translation: CASGKGQGPTEQYF.

The V and J genes are TRBV12-3 or TRBV12-4 and TRBJ2-3; 13 bases fit TRBD2. This CDR3 comprises 18 residues. J was trimmed by 3 bases and V by 8 bases; bases with no gene match: 14. The CDR3 DNA sequence: TGTGCCAGCGGCCATACTAGCGGGGGGGCAGATAGGACAGATACGCAGTATTTT. It specifies CASGHTSGGADRTDTQYF.

J is TRBJ2-2 and V is TRBV29-1, with D unclear. This CDR3 region has 14 residues. With 4 bases removed from V and 0 bases from J, the gap between germline ends came to 9 bases. The germline CDR1 and CDR2 sequences are SQVTM and ANQGSEA. Written as DNA, the CDR3 is TGCAGCGTTGCCGGTCCAACGAACACCGGGGAGCTGTTTTTT. It specifies CSVAGPTNTGELFF.

The chain joins TRBV20-1 to TRBJ1-1, with D hard to call. The CDR3 contains 15 residues. The V gene lost 4 bases and the J gene lost 4 bases, with 19 bases spanning the gap. Germline CDR1 reads DFQATT; CDR2 reads SNEGSKA (reference sequence). CDR3 sequence (DNA): TGCAGTGCTACTAAGGGCACCCCCCGCGTCACTGAAGCTTTCTTT. The encoded protein is CSATKGTPRVTEAFF.

The sample holds a few counts of this clonotype. The V call is TRBV20-1, the J call TRBJ2-1; TRBD1 matches 7 bases. With 6 bases clipped from V and 7 bases from J, the junction kept 15 bases outside the gene matches. The V gene's germline CDR1 is DFQATT and CDR2 SNEGSKA (reference sequence). The CDR3 has 15 residues. In DNA, the CDR3 is TGCAGTGCCCTTAGAGGGGGCCTACGGAAGAATGAGCAGTTCTTC. It translates to CSALRGGLRKNEQFF.

This clonotype was detected once. The V call is TRBV7-3, the J call TRBJ2-3, with D possibly TRBD2 on 6 matching bases. The length of the CDR3 is 16 residues. The germline gives CDR1 SGHTA, CDR2 FQGTGA. V lost 5 bases, J lost 2 bases, and 17 bases lay in between. The CDR3 reads CASSPGTSLLTDTQYF. CDR3 in DNA: TGTGCCAGCAGCCCAGGAACTAGCCTTCTCACAGATACGCAGTATTTT.

The rearrangement joins TRBV12-3 or TRBV12-4 to TRBJ2-3; D not resolved. The CDR3 is 10 amino acids. V was clipped by 6 bases and J by 7 bases, with 5 bases between them. The CDR3, as DNA: TGTGCCAGCAGGGGTAATACGCAGTATTTT. Its protein product is CASRGNTQYF.

This clonotype was seen more than once but under ten times. The CDR3 sequence is CASTLGQNSYNEQFF. In DNA, the CDR3 is TGTGCCAGCACCCTAGGACAGAACTCCTACAATGAGCAGTTCTTC. The chain has TRBV6-1 and TRBJ2-1; possible D gene TRBD1, 6 bases. V was cut by 7 bases and J by 0 bases, with 13 bases left in between. The CDR3 is made up of 15 amino acids. Germline V CDR1 and CDR2: MNHNS, SASEGT.

This chain joins TRBV5-6 and TRBJ2-5, with D tentatively TRBD1 or TRBD2 (5 bases each). Germline V gene data show CDR1 as SGHDT and CDR2 as YYEEEE. V dropped 3 bases and J dropped 0 bases, with 15 bases sitting between them. This CDR3 has 16 amino acids. The CDR3 is CASSWKGPPYQETQYF. The CDR3 DNA follows: TGTGCCAGCAGCTGGAAGGGACCACCGTACCAAGAGACCCAGTACTTC.

This clonotype was seen many times. The chain links TRBV5-1 to TRBJ2-3; D remains unclear. The CDR3 is 14 amino acids. Trimming removed 2 bases at V and 2 bases at J, with 9 bases between. Per the germline V gene, CDR1 is SGHRS and CDR2 is YFSETQ. The CDR3 protein is CASSFGGYTDTQYF. The CDR3 DNA reads as TGCGCCAGCAGCTTTGGCGGCTACACAGATACGCAGTATTTT.

This clonotype was found a few times. This chain joins TRBV20-1 and TRBJ2-2, with a tentative D call TRBD2 (5 bases). V shed 2 bases and J shed 5 bases, with 9 bases lying between them. This CDR3 is built from 13 residues. Germline CDR1 DFQATT, CDR2 SNEGSKA (reference sequence). CDR3 nucleotide sequence: TGCAGTGCTAGACCGGGGTGGACCGGGGAGCTGTTTTTT. Translated: CSARPGWTGELFF.

This clonotype has a handful of counts. V gene TRBV5-1 combines with J gene TRBJ1-1; D is undetermined. Germline CDR1 SGHRS, CDR2 YFSETQ. V dropped 4 bases and J dropped 0 bases, with 13 bases sitting between them. CDR3 length: 15 amino acids. The CDR3: CASSRVFGMNTEAFF. The CDR3 DNA reads as TGCGCCAGCAGCAGGGTATTTGGGATGAACACTGAAGCTTTCTTT.

This chain joins TRBV20-1 and TRBJ1-1; D remains unclear. CDR3 length equals 13 residues. The V end was cut by 0 bases, the J end by 9 bases, with 14 bases between. Germline V lookup: CDR1 DFQATT, CDR2 SNEGSKA (reference sequence). CDR3 coding DNA: TGCAGTGCTAGAGATATTGGGAATCCTAAAGCTTTCTTT. Translated, it gives CSARDIGNPKAFF.

This clonotype showed up just a few times. The V gene is TRBV7-7, the J gene TRBJ2-1; 10 positions match TRBD2. Trimming took 5 bases from V and 7 from J; bases not matched to a gene: 11. Looked up from germline, CDR1 is SSHAT and CDR2 is FNYEAQ (reference sequence). This CDR3 has 16 residues. In DNA, the CDR3 is TGTGCCAGCAGCCGGATAGCGGGGGGAGGCCAAAATGAGCAGTTCTTC. It specifies CASSRIAGGGQNEQFF.

This clonotype turned up a few times. V and J are TRBV7-9 and TRBJ2-7; 8 bases fit TRBD1. V gave up 0 bases and J gave up 6 bases; unmatched junction bases: 4. The CDR3 contains 14 residues. The germline V gene encodes CDR1 SEHNR and CDR2 FQNEAQ (reference sequence). The DNA of the CDR3 is TGTGCCAGCAGCTTAGCGGACAGGGTGAGCGAGCAGTACTTC. Translating it yields CASSLADRVSEQYF. The complete variable domain, with remaining parts taken from reference TRBV7-9 and TRBJ2-7, reads DTGVSQNPRHKITKRGQNVTFRCDPISEHNRLYWYRQTLGQGPEFLTYFQNEAQLEKSRLLSDRFSAERPKGSFSTLEIQRTEQGDSAMYLCASSLADRVSEQYFGPGTRLTVT.

V and J are TRBV18 and TRBJ2-5; no reliable D call. The V end lost 4 bases, the J end lost 5 bases, and 17 bases lay between the germline ends. CDR3 length: 15 residues. Germline V gene data show CDR1 as KGHSH and CDR2 as LQKENI. CDR3 DNA: TGTGCCAGCTCACGGAATGCCATGTTGACTGAGACCCAGTACTTC. Encoded protein: CASSRNAMLTETQYF.

The chain recombines TRBV12-3 or TRBV12-4 with TRBJ2-5, with 9 bases identical to TRBD1. CDR3 length: 16 residues. V lost 1 base, J lost 5 bases, and 8 bases stayed unmatched. In nucleotides, the CDR3 is TGTGCCAGCAGTTTAGATCCGCCAGGGACAGGGGAGACCCAGTACTTC. Amino acids: CASSLDPPGTGETQYF.

This rearrangement joins TRBV9 to TRBJ2-7, with D possibly being TRBD1 (5 bases). V was trimmed by 0 bases and J by 5 bases, leaving 12 bases between them. The germline V gene has CDR1 SGDLS and CDR2 YYNGEE. The CDR3 has 14 residues. The CDR3 protein is CASSVAWGGNEQYF. The CDR3 DNA reads TGTGCCAGCAGCGTAGCTTGGGGCGGCAACGAGCAGTACTTC.